This is a list of T cell receptor beta chains from one sample in a study of cytomegalovirus exposure and HLA in healthy donors. TCRdb's table, derived via immunoSEQ multiplex PCR, lists solely in-frame clones and lacks some. This sample has some 100,000 clones, with 75% to 85% found just once. The sequenced material came from PBMCs. These receptors came from a woman aged 18-29 years in good health and CMV-seronegative. The CDR3 runs from the conserved cysteine through the conserved F or W. The order of the fields is V gene, D gene, J gene, clone size, CDR3 DNA, CDR3 protein. A D gene is named only where the DNA matches it firmly. Only some rows state a clone size, as once, few, many or a class for expanded clones.

v_gene: TRBV2
d_gene: NA
j_gene: TRBJ1-5
abundance: once
CDR3nt: TGTGCCAGCAGAGGGGGGGCTCAAGGCAATCAGCCCCAGCATTTT
CDR3aa: CASRGGAQGNQPQHF

v_gene: TRBV19
d_gene: NA
j_gene: TRBJ1-5
abundance: NA
CDR3nt: TGTGCCAGTAGTATATACAGGGCCGGGGAGCCCCAGCATTTT
CDR3aa: CASSIYRAGEPQHF

v_gene: TRBV7-9
d_gene: NA
j_gene: TRBJ2-1
abundance: NA
CDR3nt: TGTGCCAGCAGCCTACAGGATTTTAATGAGCAGTTCTTC
CDR3aa: CASSLQDFNEQFF

v_gene: TRBV5-3
d_gene: NA
j_gene: TRBJ1-5
abundance: NA
CDR3nt: TGTGCCAGAAGCCTACTCTCGGGTATTACCGAGATTTATAGCAATCAGCCCCAGCATTTT
CDR3aa: CARSLLSGITEIYSNQPQHF

v_gene: TRBV15
d_gene: NA
j_gene: TRBJ2-7
abundance: NA
CDR3nt: TGTGCCACCAGCAGAGATTCGGACACCTACGAGCAGTACTTC
CDR3aa: CATSRDSDTYEQYF

v_gene: TRBV25-1
d_gene: TRBD1
j_gene: TRBJ1-5
abundance: NA
CDR3nt: TGTGCCACAACTGAACAGGGGGTTTTAGGTCAGCCCCAGCATTTT
CDR3aa: CATTEQGVLGQPQHF

v_gene: TRBV11-3
d_gene: NA
j_gene: TRBJ1-3
abundance: NA
CDR3nt: TGTGCCAGCAGCCCTTCCCAGGGGAACACCATATATTTT
CDR3aa: CASSPSQGNTIYF

v_gene: TRBV7-9
d_gene: NA
j_gene: TRBJ2-7
abundance: NA
CDR3nt: TGTGCCAGCAGCAGCCCAGGGCAGGTTTACGAGCAGTACTTC
CDR3aa: CASSSPGQVYEQYF

v_gene: TRBV4-3
d_gene: NA
j_gene: TRBJ2-1
abundance: NA
CDR3nt: TGCGCCAGCAGCCCCGAACTAGGTACGCACAATGAGCAGTTCTTC
CDR3aa: CASSPELGTHNEQFF

v_gene: TRBV6-8
d_gene: NA
j_gene: TRBJ2-7
abundance: NA
CDR3nt: TGTGCCAGCACCGAGGGAAAGGGGGACGAGCAGTACTTC
CDR3aa: CASTEGKGDEQYF

v_gene: TRBV28
d_gene: TRBD2
j_gene: TRBJ2-2
abundance: NA
CDR3nt: TGTGCCAGCAGTCCTTGGACTAGCGGGGATTCGGGGGAGCTGTTTTTT
CDR3aa: CASSPWTSGDSGELFF

v_gene: TRBV18
d_gene: NA
j_gene: TRBJ2-7
abundance: NA
CDR3nt: TGTGCCAGCTCACCACCTGCTGGGGACTACGAGCAGTACTTC
CDR3aa: CASSPPAGDYEQYF

v_gene: TRBV13
d_gene: TRBD1
j_gene: TRBJ1-2
abundance: NA
CDR3nt: TGTGCCAGCAGCGCCTATGGGACAGGCGATTCTAACTATGGCTACATCTTC
CDR3aa: CASSAYGTGDSNYGYIF

v_gene: TRBV28
d_gene: TRBD1
j_gene: TRBJ2-7
abundance: NA
CDR3nt: TGTGCCAGCAGTTTCGAACCGGGACAGGGCACCTACGAGCAGTACTTC
CDR3aa: CASSFEPGQGTYEQYF

v_gene: TRBV19
d_gene: TRBD2
j_gene: TRBJ2-3
abundance: NA
CDR3nt: TGTGCCAGTAGCCCCCCCCTAGCGGCGACCACAGATACGCAGTATTTT
CDR3aa: CASSPPLAATTDTQYF

v_gene: TRBV7-2
d_gene: TRBD2
j_gene: TRBJ2-7
abundance: NA
CDR3nt: TGTGCCAGCAGCCCCAGTGGGAGCGGGGGGGCCCACGAGCAGTACTTC
CDR3aa: CASSPSGSGGAHEQYF

v_gene: TRBV7-2
d_gene: NA
j_gene: TRBJ2-2
abundance: NA
CDR3nt: TGTGCCAGCAGCTTCGGGGGTTCCGGGGAGCTGTTTTTT
CDR3aa: CASSFGGSGELFF

v_gene: TRBV30
d_gene: TRBD1
j_gene: TRBJ2-2
abundance: NA
CDR3nt: TGTGCCTGGACTGAACCCAGGGGGAGCGTTGACACCGGGGAGCTGTTTTTT
CDR3aa: CAWTEPRGSVDTGELFF

v_gene: TRBV28
d_gene: NA
j_gene: TRBJ1-2
abundance: NA
CDR3nt: TGTGCCACCCTCTCTACCAGGGGTCTTAACTATGGCTACACCTTC
CDR3aa: CATLSTRGLNYGYTF